The rows below give T cell receptor beta chains drawn from one sample of a study of T cell responses to AZD1222 COVID-19 vaccine. Only in-frame clones appear in the TCRdb table, and some are missing; sequencing was by immunoSEQ multiplex PCR. The sample lists 98,000 or so clones; about 92% were seen once. The specimen was peripheral blood, collected on day 0 of MenACWY control vaccination. The receptor set was obtained from an adult in good health. Both conserved end residues are part of each CDR3. The D gene is left open where the match is weak. Not every row has a clone size; where given, it reads once, few, many or a size class.

d_call cdr3_length j_call v_call clone_size cdr3_aa cdr3_nt
TRBD2 18 TRBJ2-5 TRBV7-8 once CASSSNPRGVQGGETQYF TGTGCCAGCAGCTCGAACCCCCGGGGGGTACAAGGCGGAGAGACCCAGTACTTC
- 13 TRBJ1-1 TRBV5-4 - CASRRQLDTEAFF TGTGCCAGCAGGCGGCAACTGGACACTGAAGCTTTCTTT
TRBD1 15 TRBJ1-1 TRBV5-4 - CASSAGTGLNTEAFF TGTGCCAGCAGCGCCGGGACAGGGCTGAACACTGAAGCTTTCTTT
- 14 TRBJ1-1 TRBV11-2 - CASSLEYGGLEAFF TGTGCCAGCAGCTTAGAGTACGGTGGACTTGAGGCTTTCTTT
- 15 TRBJ2-1 TRBV3-1/TRBV3-2 - CASSLLWGRYNEQFF TGTGCCAGCAGCCTTTTATGGGGACGGTACAATGAGCAGTTCTTC
- 15 TRBJ1-5 TRBV19 - CAKTPRWGYNQPQHF TGTGCCAAAACCCCCCGGTGGGGCTATAATCAGCCCCAGCATTTT
- 13 TRBJ2-5 TRBV29-1 - CSVAREGTETQYF TGCAGCGTTGCTAGAGAGGGTACTGAGACCCAGTACTTC
TRBD1 15 TRBJ1-1 TRBV11-2 - CASSLQGQGASEAFF TGTGCCAGCAGCTTACAGGGACAGGGGGCCTCTGAAGCTTTCTTT
TRBD2 15 TRBJ2-7 TRBV7-2 few CASSFLSGGTYEQYF TGTGCCAGCAGCTTCCTCAGCGGGGGAACCTACGAGCAGTACTTC
- 14 TRBJ1-5 TRBV2 - CASSEDYSNQPQHF TGTGCCAGCAGCGAGGATTATAGCAATCAGCCCCAGCATTTT
- 14 TRBJ1-5 TRBV19 - CASSMWGADQPQHF TGTGCCAGTAGTATGTGGGGGGCAGATCAGCCCCAGCATTTT
- 12 TRBJ1-1 TRBV25-1 few CASSAEPSWAFF TGTGCCAGCAGTGCCGAACCCTCTTGGGCTTTCTTT
- 14 TRBJ1-2 TRBV7-9 - CASSPSPANYGYTF TGTGCCAGCAGCCCCTCTCCAGCTAACTATGGCTACACCTTC
TRBD1 15 TRBJ1-5 TRBV18 - CASSPGTVSNQPQHF TGTGCCAGCTCACCGGGGACAGTTAGCAATCAGCCCCAGCATTTT
- 16 TRBJ2-2 TRBV28 - CASSYRVSRDTGELFF TGTGCCAGCAGTTACAGGGTCAGTCGGGACACCGGGGAGCTGTTTTTT
TRBD1 12 TRBJ1-1 TRBV19 - CASSMPQGGAFF TGTGCCAGTAGTATGCCCCAGGGGGGGGCTTTCTTT
- 13 TRBJ1-2 TRBV7-9 - CASSQGGNYGYTF TGTGCCAGCAGTCAAGGAGGGAACTATGGCTACACCTTC